This TCR beta chain is drawn from a study of blood T cells in healthy people across ages. General observations from the study: No conclusive comparison of naive versus antigen-experienced cells was possible with unsorted PBMCs.

A second PCR, run for roughly 7 to 12 cycles, used a sample-barcoded 5' primer plus a J-beta primer mix. TCRdb fed the 5' RACE reads into MiXCR, producing one record per CDR3 protein. The sample has around 870,000 distinct CDR3 sequences, 25% to 35% seen once. This clonotype was counted at least ten times. Its antigen is still unknown. The origin of this receptor is a woman older than 75 in good health. The sequencing sample was made of blood.

Written as DNA, the CDR3 is TGTGCCAGCAGTTACCGGGACAGGGGCAGAGAGACCCAGTACTTC. This codes for CASSYRDRGRETQYF. The V and J genes are TRBV6-2 or TRBV6-3 and TRBJ2-5; 10 bases match TRBD1. V lost 2 bases and J lost 4; bases outside the gene matches: 4. Germline values: CDR1 MNHEY, CDR2 SVGEGT. This CDR3 is built from 15 residues.